This T cell receptor beta chain came from a study of cytomegalovirus exposure and HLA in healthy donors. The study's findings and limits: Later findings reportedly placed an Asian-associated ancestry cluster below the approximately 670-donor mean for N-insertions. For cytomegalovirus status, the classifier reportedly gave diagnoses with high specificity and sensitivity.

The ends lost 4 bases at V and 12 bases at J; junction bases unmatched: 7. The CDR3 extends over 14 amino acids. Germline V gene lookup returns CDR1 LNHDA and CDR2 SQIVND (reference sequence). PCR employed 60 Vbeta and 13 Jbeta primers. Data came from immunoSEQ multiplex PCR; TCRdb stores just in-frame clones and leaves some out. In the table there are under 200,000 clones, under 85% of which are singletons. This clone was seen a single time. Its antigen is not known. The sequence was collected from a female donor in good health and CMV-seronegative. This chain links TRBV19 with TRBJ2-1; TRBD2 agrees at 12 bases. Sequencing was performed on PBMCs. For the CDR3, the DNA is TGTGCCAGTAGTACCCTAGCGGGAGGGAGGTTGCAGTTCTTC. The encoded protein is CASSTLAGGRLQFF.